The rows below give T cell receptor beta chains drawn from one sample of a study of CD8+CD57+ T cells in acquired aplastic anemia. From the reads, TCRdb called clonotypes with MiXCR, one entry per CDR3 protein. The sample consists of about 40,000 distinct CDR3 sequences, under 80% of them appearing once. Sequencing was carried out using sorted CD4+, CD8+, or CD8+CD57+ T cells (not recorded which) from PBMCs. The receptors shown here come from a human donor with aplastic anemia. Each CDR3 is given with its conserved first and last residue. The order of the fields is J gene, D gene, V gene, clone size, CDR3 DNA, CDR3 protein. D genes are given only for firm matches. A row's size may be missing; if present it is once, few, many or a size class.

J gene: TRBJ2-7; D gene: TRBD1; V gene: TRBV11-1; clone size: .; CDR3 DNA: TGTGCCAGCAGCTCCGGAAAGACAGGGGTAGGTTCCTACGAGCAGTACTTC; CDR3 protein: CASSSGKTGVGSYEQYF
J gene: TRBJ1-5; D gene: .; V gene: TRBV6-1; clone size: .; CDR3 DNA: TGTGCCAGCAGTCCCGGTAGTCAGCCCCAGCATTTT; CDR3 protein: CASSPGSQPQHF
J gene: TRBJ1-2; D gene: .; V gene: TRBV6-1; clone size: many; CDR3 DNA: TGTGCCAGCAGTAACCCCGGATCCAATGCGGTATATGGCTACACCTTC; CDR3 protein: CASSNPGSNAVYGYTF
J gene: TRBJ2-3; D gene: .; V gene: TRBV5-5; clone size: many; CDR3 DNA: TGTGCCAGCAGCCCCTTAACTAGCACAGATACGCAGTATTTT; CDR3 protein: CASSPLTSTDTQYF
J gene: TRBJ2-1; D gene: TRBD2; V gene: TRBV10-2; clone size: .; CDR3 DNA: TGCGCCAGCAGTGACGGCACAATACGGGGGGGCTCCTACAATGAGCAGTTCTTC; CDR3 protein: CASSDGTIRGGSYNEQFF
J gene: TRBJ2-5; D gene: .; V gene: TRBV7-8; clone size: .; CDR3 DNA: TGCGCCAGCAGCCTGGATACAGGGAGAGGGGAGACCCAGTACTTC; CDR3 protein: CASSLDTGRGETQYF
J gene: TRBJ2-5; D gene: TRBD2; V gene: TRBV10-2; clone size: .; CDR3 DNA: TGCGCCAGCAGTGAGTTGGGGGGGAGGCAAGAGACCCAGTACTTC; CDR3 protein: CASSELGGRQETQYF
J gene: TRBJ1-2; D gene: TRBD1; V gene: TRBV4-1; clone size: .; CDR3 DNA: TGCGCCAGCAGCCACCCCGACAGGGGGCTTGGCTACACCTTC; CDR3 protein: CASSHPDRGLGYTF
J gene: TRBJ1-6; D gene: .; V gene: TRBV6-5; clone size: many; CDR3 DNA: TGTGCCAGCAGTTACTCGGAAGGGGGTGGGGCCCTCCACTTT; CDR3 protein: CASSYSEGGGALHF
J gene: TRBJ1-2; D gene: .; V gene: TRBV19; clone size: .; CDR3 DNA: TGTGCCAGTAAGAACAGGAACTATGGCTACACCTTC; CDR3 protein: CASKNRNYGYTF
J gene: TRBJ2-2; D gene: .; V gene: TRBV7-3; clone size: .; CDR3 DNA: TGTGCCAGCAGCCGGACAGCTTACACCGGGGAGCTGGTTTTT; CDR3 protein: CASSRTAYTGELVF
J gene: TRBJ2-1; D gene: TRBD2; V gene: TRBV2; clone size: .; CDR3 DNA: TGTGCCAGCAGTGGTGGCGGGGGGTCTCCTGAGCAGTTCTTC; CDR3 protein: CASSGGGGSPEQFF
J gene: TRBJ2-5; D gene: TRBD1; V gene: TRBV15; clone size: .; CDR3 DNA: TGTGCCACCAGCGGCCGGGACAGCAAAAAAGAGACCCAGTACTTC; CDR3 protein: CATSGRDSKKETQYF
J gene: TRBJ2-3; D gene: TRBD2; V gene: TRBV4-1; clone size: many; CDR3 DNA: TGCGCCAGCAGCCCTAGCGGGGGGGCGTTGGATACGCAGTATTTT; CDR3 protein: CASSPSGGALDTQYF
J gene: TRBJ1-1; D gene: .; V gene: TRBV7-9; clone size: .; CDR3 DNA: TGTGCCAGCAGCGTATCGAACACTGAAGCTTTCTTT; CDR3 protein: CASSVSNTEAFF
J gene: TRBJ2-7; D gene: TRBD1; V gene: TRBV19; clone size: .; CDR3 DNA: TGTGCCAGTAGTAGAGACAGGGAACACGAGCAGTACTTC; CDR3 protein: CASSRDREHEQYF
J gene: TRBJ1-1; D gene: .; V gene: TRBV7-2; clone size: many; CDR3 DNA: TGTGCCAGCAGCTTACGGGGGTCGACTGAAGCTTTCTTT; CDR3 protein: CASSLRGSTEAFF
J gene: TRBJ1-1; D gene: .; V gene: TRBV4-1; clone size: .; CDR3 DNA: TGCGCCAGCAGCCCACCAGGGGCGCGTACTGAAGCTTTCTTT; CDR3 protein: CASSPPGARTEAFF
J gene: TRBJ2-7; D gene: .; V gene: TRBV20-1; clone size: medium-sized; CDR3 DNA: TGCAGTGCTAGGACTTCAGGAAACTCCTACGAGCAGTACTTC; CDR3 protein: CSARTSGNSYEQYF
J gene: TRBJ2-7; D gene: .; V gene: TRBV15; clone size: .; CDR3 DNA: TGTGCCACCAGCAGAGATCTCCAACAGGGTAACGAGCAGTACTTC; CDR3 protein: CATSRDLQQGNEQYF
J gene: TRBJ1-2; D gene: .; V gene: TRBV15; clone size: .; CDR3 DNA: TGTGCCACCAGCTCATCGGGGTATGGCTACACCTTC; CDR3 protein: CATSSSGYGYTF
J gene: TRBJ1-2; D gene: .; V gene: TRBV7-9; clone size: .; CDR3 DNA: TGTGCCAGCACCTACGGGGGTTTTGGCTACACCTTC; CDR3 protein: CASTYGGFGYTF
J gene: TRBJ2-2; D gene: .; V gene: TRBV7-9; clone size: many; CDR3 DNA: TGTGCCAGCAGCTTAGTGGCGGCGAACACCGGGGAGCTGTTTTTT; CDR3 protein: CASSLVAANTGELFF
J gene: TRBJ2-7; D gene: TRBD1; V gene: TRBV29-1; clone size: .; CDR3 DNA: TGCAGCGTGGGGGGACAGGAGAACAGTCTTTACGAGCAGTACTTC; CDR3 protein: CSVGGQENSLYEQYF
J gene: TRBJ2-5; D gene: TRBD2; V gene: TRBV29-1; clone size: .; CDR3 DNA: TGCAGCGTTGAAGGGGCGTCGTGGCCTAGCGGGGACCAAGAGACCCAGTACTTC; CDR3 protein: CSVEGASWPSGDQETQYF
J gene: TRBJ2-6; D gene: .; V gene: TRBV5-1; clone size: .; CDR3 DNA: TGCGCCAGCAGCTTGGTAGCAGGTGGGGCCAACGTCCTGACTTTC; CDR3 protein: CASSLVAGGANVLTF
J gene: TRBJ2-7; D gene: TRBD1; V gene: TRBV10-3; clone size: .; CDR3 DNA: TGTGCCATCAGTGGGACAGGGGATATCGAGCAGTACTTC; CDR3 protein: CAISGTGDIEQYF
J gene: TRBJ1-6; D gene: TRBD1; V gene: TRBV7-9; clone size: .; CDR3 DNA: TGTGCCAGCAGCACCGGGACAGGGGCGGGTTCACCCCTCCACTTT; CDR3 protein: CASSTGTGAGSPLHF
J gene: TRBJ2-7; D gene: TRBD1; V gene: TRBV2; clone size: .; CDR3 DNA: TGTGCCAGCAGCCGGGACAGGGGTATTGAGCAGTACTTC; CDR3 protein: CASSRDRGIEQYF
J gene: TRBJ1-1; D gene: .; V gene: TRBV25-1; clone size: .; CDR3 DNA: TGTGCCAGCAGCTTAAAAGGAGGGTTACAGGGCATGAACACTGAAGCTTTCTTT; CDR3 protein: CASSLKGGLQGMNTEAFF
J gene: TRBJ1-2; D gene: .; V gene: TRBV29-1; clone size: .; CDR3 DNA: TGCAGCGTTATAGCTAACTATGGCTACACCTTC; CDR3 protein: CSVIANYGYTF
J gene: TRBJ2-3; D gene: TRBD2; V gene: TRBV29-1; clone size: .; CDR3 DNA: TGCAGCGTTATGGGGGCTAGCGGGGGGACAGATACGCAGTATTTT; CDR3 protein: CSVMGASGGTDTQYF
J gene: TRBJ1-2; D gene: TRBD1; V gene: TRBV5-5; clone size: many; CDR3 DNA: TGTGCCAGCAGCTCGATTTCTCCGGGACAGGGTGGCTACACCTTC; CDR3 protein: CASSSISPGQGGYTF
J gene: TRBJ2-1; D gene: TRBD2; V gene: TRBV15; clone size: .; CDR3 DNA: TGTGCCACCTCGACAGGGACTAGCTTAAATGAGCAGTTCTTC; CDR3 protein: CATSTGTSLNEQFF
J gene: TRBJ1-1; D gene: .; V gene: TRBV29-1; clone size: .; CDR3 DNA: TGCAGCGGAGCGGAATCGAACACTGAAGCTTTCTTT; CDR3 protein: CSGAESNTEAFF
J gene: TRBJ2-7; D gene: TRBD1; V gene: TRBV7-2; clone size: many; CDR3 DNA: TGTGCCAGCAGCGGACACAGGGGGCCAACCTACGAGCAGTACTTC; CDR3 protein: CASSGHRGPTYEQYF
J gene: TRBJ1-4; D gene: .; V gene: TRBV29-1; clone size: .; CDR3 DNA: TGCAGCGTTGGGCAGGGACCGGGCTTAGGAGAAAAACTGTTTTTT; CDR3 protein: CSVGQGPGLGEKLFF
J gene: TRBJ2-4; D gene: TRBD2; V gene: TRBV3-1; clone size: .; CDR3 DNA: TGTGCCAGCAGCCAAGCCGGGACTACCAAAAACATTCAGTACTTC; CDR3 protein: CASSQAGTTKNIQYF